The 30 T cell receptor beta chains in this list originate from one sample, sequenced in a study of T cell responses to AZD1222 COVID-19 vaccine. Clones were sequenced by immunoSEQ multiplex PCR, and TCRdb holds only the in-frame ones, with some missing. In the table there are around 170,000 clones, approximately 91% of which are singletons. Specimen: peripheral blood, collected on day 0 of AZD1222 vaccination. These receptors were obtained from an adult in good health.

The J gene is TRBJ2-7, the V gene TRBV11-2, with D unresolved. V was pared by 5 bases and J by 6 bases, with 8 bases between. Germline V lookup: CDR1 SGHAT, CDR2 FQNNGV. The CDR3 consists of 11 residues. The CDR3 coding sequence is TGTGCCAGCAGCACCGGTACCGAGCAGTACTTC. This encodes CASSTGTEQYF.

The CDR3 sequence is CASSLRGTNEKLFF. As DNA, the CDR3 is TGTGCCAGCAGTTTGAGAGGGACTAATGAAAAACTGTTTTTT. The V and J genes are TRBV27 and TRBJ1-4; D ambiguous. The V and J ends lost 3 bases and 2 bases respectively, with 7 bases between them. This CDR3 comprises 14 residues. Germline V gives CDR1 MNHEY, CDR2 SMNVEV (reference sequence).

The rearrangement links TRBV28 to TRBJ2-1; D is uncertain. The germline V gene has CDR1 MDHEN and CDR2 SYDVKM. The CDR3 extends over 14 amino acids. Trimming pared 2 bases from V and 6 bases from J, leaving 11 bases between. The CDR3 DNA sequence: TGTGCCAGCAGTTTACCTCTTTCAGTCAATGAGCAGTTCTTC. Residues: CASSLPLSVNEQFF.

This chain connects TRBV28 to TRBJ1-5, with D possibly TRBD1 on 5 matching bases. The germline V gene has CDR1 MDHEN and CDR2 SYDVKM. V dropped 5 bases and J dropped 8 bases, with 19 bases sitting between them. The CDR3 contains 15 residues. The CDR3 DNA sequence: TGTGCCAGCAGTCCTGCCAAGGGACTTCCCGAGCCCCAGCATTTT. Translation gives CASSPAKGLPEPQHF. Full variable domain (missing parts from reference TRBV28 and TRBJ1-5): DVKVTQSSRYLVKRTGEKVFLECVQDMDHENMFWYRQDPGLGLRLIYFSYDVKMKEKGDIPEGYSVSREKKERFSLILESASTNQTSMYLCASSPAKGLPEPQHFGDGTRLSIL.

This chain links TRBV14 with TRBJ1-6; tentative D call: TRBD1 (6 bases). Germline assignment: CDR1 SGHDN and CDR2 FVKESK. Trimming took 1 base from V and 0 from J, leaving 10 bases between them. The CDR3 extends over 17 amino acids. This CDR3 reads CASSQADRSSYNSPLHF. CDR3 DNA: TGTGCCAGCAGCCAAGCAGACAGGAGCTCCTATAATTCACCCCTCCACTTT.

The J gene is TRBJ2-1, the V gene TRBV7-3; D might be TRBD2 (7 bases). This CDR3 spans 18 amino acids. CDR1 is SGHTA and CDR2 is FQGTGA in the germline V gene. V shed 1 base and J shed 3 bases, with 19 bases lying between them. CDR3 DNA sequence: TGTGCCAGCAGCTTAATGGCGGGGGCTAACGTTAACTACAATGAGCAGTTCTTC. Translation: CASSLMAGANVNYNEQFF.

This clone was observed once. The chain links TRBV3-1 (or the pseudogene TRBV3-2) to TRBJ2-5, with D possibly being TRBD2 (6 bases). The V gene lost 1 base and the J gene lost 2 bases, with 11 bases spanning the gap. Germline lookup yields CDR1 LGHDT and CDR2 YNNKEL (reference sequence). This CDR3 is built from 15 residues. CDR3 amino acids: CASSQAGRQQETQYF. The CDR3 DNA follows: TGTGCCAGCAGCCAAGCAGGGAGGCAGCAAGAGACCCAGTACTTC.

This clone has a single count. The chain carries TRBV19 and TRBJ2-5; 8 positions match TRBD1. Germline loops: CDR1 LNHDA, CDR2 SQIVND (reference sequence). V was clipped by 5 bases and J by 3 bases; unmatched bases: 11. The CDR3 totals 16 residues. The CDR3 DNA is TGTGCCAGTAGTGCCCGGCCCAAGACAGGGGAAGAGACCCAGTACTTC. Its protein product is CASSARPKTGEETQYF.

The CDR3 sequence is CASSLDGWGNTEAFF. The CDR3 coding sequence is TGCGCCAGCAGCTTGGATGGTTGGGGCAACACTGAAGCTTTCTTT. The chain links TRBV5-1 to TRBJ1-1; the D gene is possibly TRBD1 (5 bases). This CDR3 region has 15 residues. The ends were cut back, 0 bases at V and 2 bases at J, with 11 bases in the middle. CDR1 is SGHRS, CDR2 YFSETQ, per germline. The whole variable domain, remainder taken from reference TRBV5-1 and TRBJ1-1, is KAGVTQTPRYLIKTRGQQVTLSCSPISGHRSVSWYQQTPGQGLQFLFEYFSETQRNKGNFPGRFSGRQFSNSRSEMNVSTLELGDSALYLCASSLDGWGNTEAFFGQGTRLTVV.

This chain links TRBV5-6 with TRBJ1-6; tentative D call: TRBD1 (5 bases). Germline V gene lookup returns CDR1 SGHDT and CDR2 YYEEEE. This CDR3 has 14 amino acids. The ends were cut back, 1 base at V and 7 bases at J, with 9 bases in the middle. The CDR3 nucleotides read TGTGCCAGCAGCTTGCAGGGCGAGAATTCACCCCTCCACTTT. It codes for CASSLQGENSPLHF.

The chain joins TRBV28 to TRBJ2-3; D uncertain. In germline, CDR1 is MDHEN, CDR2 SYDVKM. The CDR3 consists of 14 residues. The ends were cut back, 6 bases at V and 0 bases at J, with 10 bases in the middle. The CDR3 here is CASRRPYSTDTQYF. CDR3 bases: TGTGCCAGCAGACGTCCTTATAGCACAGATACGCAGTATTTT.

The V and J genes are TRBV19 and TRBJ1-6; D gene unclear. This CDR3 contains 13 residues. Germline CDR1 is LNHDA and CDR2 is SQIVND (reference sequence). V lost 1 base and J lost 11, with 9 bases in between. In DNA, the CDR3 is TGTGCCAGTAGTATAGCAGAGTTGCCACCCCTCCACTTT. It yields the protein CASSIAELPPLHF.

The rearrangement links TRBV2 to TRBJ2-4; D remains unclear. CDR1 and CDR2 (germline): SNHLY, FYNNEI. V gave up 5 bases and J gave up 7 bases, with 9 bases separating them. This CDR3 comprises 12 residues. CDR3: CASSKDRNIQYF. DNA of the CDR3: TGTGCCAGCAGTAAGGACCGGAACATTCAGTACTTC.

The CDR3 loop is CASSLVSSPETQYF. The CDR3 DNA reads TGTGCCAGCAGCTTGGTTTCGAGTCCAGAGACCCAGTACTTC. The rearrangement links TRBV5-4 to TRBJ2-5; D gene uncertain. Germline loops: CDR1 SGHNT, CDR2 YYREEE (reference sequence). V was shortened by 0 bases and J by 4 bases, with 10 bases between the two germline ends. This CDR3 spans 14 amino acids. The complete variable domain, with remaining parts taken from reference TRBV5-4 and TRBJ2-5, reads ETGVTQSPTHLIKTRGQQVTLRCSSQSGHNTVSWYQQALGQGPQFIFQYYREEENGRGNFPPRFSGLQFPNYSSELNVNALELDDSALYLCASSLVSSPETQYFGPGTRLLVL.

The chain carries TRBV9 and TRBJ2-3, with a weak D call TRBD2 (5 bases). The CDR3 loop spans 14 amino acids. CDR1 SGDLS and CDR2 YYNGEE come from the germline V gene. V lost 0 bases and J lost 4, with 9 bases in between. The CDR3 spells CASSVELLADTQYF. CDR3 sequence (DNA): TGTGCCAGCAGCGTAGAACTACTAGCAGATACGCAGTATTTT. Complete variable domain (other parts from reference TRBV9 and TRBJ2-3): DSGVTQTPKHLITATGQRVTLRCSPRSGDLSVYWYQQSLDQGLQFLIQYYNGEERAKGNILERFSAQQFPDLHSELNLSSLELGDSALYFCASSVELLADTQYFGPGTRLTVL.

The chain combines TRBV18 with TRBJ2-1; 13 bases are shared with TRBD2. Per the germline V gene, CDR1 is KGHSH and CDR2 is LQKENI. V lost 2 bases to trimming and J lost 9 bases; unmatched junction nucleotides: 4. This CDR3 contains 15 residues. The CDR3 loop reads CASSPGLAGVVEQFF. Written as DNA, the CDR3 is TGTGCCAGCTCACCAGGACTAGCGGGAGTGGTTGAGCAGTTCTTC.

This clone was picked up a small number of times. The V gene is TRBV9, the J gene TRBJ1-2; D is possibly TRBD1 (5 bases). Germline lookup yields CDR1 SGDLS and CDR2 YYNGEE. There are 14 residues in the CDR3. Between the trimmed V and J ends, which lost 6 bases and 6 bases, there was a span of 18 bases. CDR3 nucleotide sequence: TGTGCCAGCACCGCGACGAGGGGCGCTGATGGCTACACCTTC. Encoded protein: CASTATRGADGYTF. Based on the CDR3 plus reference TRBV9 and TRBJ1-2, the full variable domain is DSGVTQTPKHLITATGQRVTLRCSPRSGDLSVYWYQQSLDQGLQFLIQYYNGEERAKGNILERFSAQQFPDLHSELNLSSLELGDSALYFCASTATRGADGYTFGSGTRLTVV.

The V call is TRBV9, the J call TRBJ2-1; TRBD2 matches 7 bases. CDR3 size: 15 residues. The germline V gene has CDR1 SGDLS and CDR2 YYNGEE. The J segment lost 0 bases and the V segment lost 2 bases, leaving 2 bases of the junction unmatched. The CDR3 protein is CASSVSGTSYNEQFF. In DNA form, the CDR3 reads TGTGCCAGCAGCGTGAGCGGGACCTCCTACAATGAGCAGTTCTTC.

This clone has only one observation. V gene TRBV7-6 combines with J gene TRBJ2-7, with 10 bases that match TRBD2. This CDR3 comprises 15 residues. J gave up 3 bases and V 5 bases, and 7 bases lay outside the gene matches. Germline CDR1 SGHVS, CDR2 FNYEAQ. CDR3 nucleotide sequence: TGTGCCAGCAGCCCTGGACTAGCGGCCCTCTACGAGCAGTACTTC. It is translated as CASSPGLAALYEQYF.

The chain is built from TRBV5-8 and TRBJ1-6; unclear D gene. Germline values: CDR1 SGHTS, CDR2 YDEGEE. This CDR3 contains 16 residues. The V end was cut by 2 bases, the J end by 3 bases, with 12 bases between. The CDR3 coding sequence is TGTGCCAGCAGCTTTCACCCAGGCCGCTATAATTCACCCCTCCACTTT. Translation: CASSFHPGRYNSPLHF.

The V call is TRBV15, the J call TRBJ1-3, with no clear D. The CDR3 sequence is 17 residues long. From germline, CDR1 is LNHNV and CDR2 YYDKDF (reference sequence). V was cut by 0 bases and J by 6 bases, with 18 bases left in between. The CDR3 protein is CATSREHSGRMANTIYF. Here the CDR3 DNA reads TGTGCCACCAGCAGAGAACATTCTGGCAGGATGGCAAACACCATATATTTT.

The chain couples TRBV15 to TRBJ2-1, with a tentative D call TRBD1 (5 bases). Looked up from germline, CDR1 is LNHNV and CDR2 is YYDKDF (reference sequence). The CDR3 extends over 15 amino acids. Trimming took off 5 bases at V and 6 bases at J, with 17 bases between the two ends. The CDR3 DNA sequence: TGTGCCACCAGCCCCAGGGTGGCTCTTACCAATGAGCAGTTCTTC. Translated, it gives CATSPRVALTNEQFF.

The rearrangement joins TRBV2 to TRBJ1-2; no definite D call. The CDR3 is 14 amino acids. V was pared by 3 bases and J by 8 bases, with 16 bases between. The germline V gene encodes CDR1 SNHLY and CDR2 FYNNEI. The CDR3 DNA sequence: TGTGCCAGCAGTGACTCGACTTATTACGCGGGCTACACCTTC. The encoded protein is CASSDSTYYAGYTF. Full variable domain (rest looked up from reference TRBV2 and TRBJ1-2): EPEVTQTPSHQVTQMGQEVILRCVPISNHLYFYWYRQILGQKVEFLVSFYNNEISEKSEIFDDQFSVERPDGSNFTLKIRSTKLEDSAMYFCASSDSTYYAGYTFGSGTRLTVV.

The table lists this clone with a count of one. This rearrangement joins TRBV21-1 to TRBJ2-7; TRBD1, the table's D call, was not compared with the DNA. TRBV21-1 constitutes a pseudogene. CDR3 length: 15 amino acids. The CDR3 DNA reads as TGTGCCAGCAGCAAAGGGATGACAGAAAAGGGAGAGCAGTACTTC. Translation: CASSKGMTEKGEQYF.

The rearrangement links TRBV7-2 to TRBJ1-5; D remains unclear. The CDR3 spans 14 residues. V shed 6 bases and J shed 3 bases, with 12 bases lying between them. Germline V lookup: CDR1 SGHTA, CDR2 FQGNSA. The CDR3 sequence: CASSPGPNNQPQHF. The CDR3, as DNA: TGTGCCAGCAGTCCCGGTCCGAACAATCAGCCCCAGCATTTT.

The V gene is TRBV7-9, the J gene TRBJ2-7; TRBD2 matches at 7 bases. Germline CDR1 is SEHNR and CDR2 is FQNEAQ (reference sequence). The V gene end was trimmed by 1 base and the J gene end by 1 base; junction bases not matched to a gene: 16. CDR3 size: 19 residues. The CDR3 DNA reads as TGTGCCAGCAGCTTAGAAATGAGTTGGGCCGGGACTATATCCTACGAGCAGTACTTC. Translated: CASSLEMSWAGTISYEQYF.

V gene TRBV7-2 combines with J gene TRBJ1-2; 8 positions agree with TRBD1. CDR1 and CDR2 from the germline V gene are SGHTA and FQGNSA. The CDR3 runs to 14 residues. After removal of 1 base from V and 8 bases from J, the junction contained 6 bases not matched to a gene. The CDR3 nucleotides are TGTGCCAGCAGCTTAGAAAGACAGGGGCGGGGCTACACCTTC. Translated, it gives CASSLERQGRGYTF.

This chain uses TRBV27 with TRBJ2-7; no clear D. CDR1 MNHEY and CDR2 SMNVEV come from the germline V gene (reference sequence). The ends were cut back, 5 bases at V and 0 bases at J, with 5 bases in the middle. The CDR3 has 12 residues. DNA of the CDR3: TGTGCCAGCAGTCACGGCTCCTACGAGCAGTACTTC. Amino acid sequence: CASSHGSYEQYF.

This clone is a singleton in its sample. The rearrangement links TRBV25-1 to TRBJ2-2; TRBD2 matches 8 bases. J gave up 1 base and V 4 bases, and 2 bases lay outside the gene matches. CDR3 length equals 15 residues. Germline loops: CDR1 MGHDK, CDR2 SYGVNS. CDR3 loop: CASSGLAGNTGELFF. Written as DNA, the CDR3 is TGTGCCAGCAGTGGGCTAGCGGGGAACACCGGGGAGCTGTTTTTT.

This clone has a single count. This chain joins TRBV7-2 and TRBJ1-4, with D tentatively TRBD1 (5 bases). This CDR3 comprises 15 residues. CDR1 and CDR2 from the germline V gene are SGHTA and FQGNSA. The V end lost 1 base, the J end lost 6 bases, and 12 bases lay between the germline ends. The DNA of the CDR3 is TGTGCCAGCAGCTTAGTAGGCGGAGGGGATGAAAAACTGTTTTTT. Translated: CASSLVGGGDEKLFF.